A selection of T cell receptor beta chains follows, all from one sample in a study of blood T cell repertoires in COVID-19. Some clones are missing from TCRdb's copy, which holds only in-frame ones; the method was immunoSEQ multiplex PCR. The data contain 300,000 or so clones, more than 75% of them singletons. The specimen sequenced was PBMCs or T cells enriched from blood (not recorded which). The receptors shown here come from a man in his sixties who had recovered from COVID-19. The CDR3 runs from the conserved cysteine through the conserved F or W. Fields, in order: V gene, J gene, CDR3 protein.

V: TRBV7-2
J: TRBJ2-3
CDR3: CASSLDQAPDTQYF

V: TRBV7-9
J: TRBJ1-2
CDR3: CASSRRGWGEFHGYTF

V: TRBV6-4
J: TRBJ1-1
CDR3: CASSSNPGNTEAFF

V: TRBV5-1
J: TRBJ1-1
CDR3: CASSSSFGDRGTLSEVSFF

V: TRBV14
J: TRBJ1-1
CDR3: CASSLDSGQINTEAFF

V: TRBV10-2
J: TRBJ1-1
CDR3: CASRGRGEMNTEAFF

V: TRBV15
J: TRBJ2-5
CDR3: CATSRDQDYRGTQYF

V: TRBV6-1
J: TRBJ2-7
CDR3: CASSEGAPRTGVSYEQYF

V: TRBV11-3
J: TRBJ2-7
CDR3: CASRSGGSYEQYF

V: TRBV18
J: TRBJ2-1
CDR3: CASSPSQGGNEQFF

V: TRBV30
J: TRBJ2-5
CDR3: CAWKKNGGAKTQYF

V: TRBV6-2/TRBV6-3
J: TRBJ1-5
CDR3: CASSYGPLSQPQHF